The 10 T cell receptor beta chains listed next were all sequenced from one sample in a study of patients and donors after allogeneic stem cell transplantation. TCRdb reanalysed the RT-PCR reads using MiXCR and keeps one entry per CDR3 protein. Counted here are approximately 250,000 distinct CDR3 sequences, roughly an eighth occurring once; the ten biggest clones make up approximately 10%. The sample was blood, either unsorted or a sorted T cell fraction (not recorded which). The receptors stem from a human donor who was either an allogeneic HSCT recipient or a stem cell or donor lymphocyte infusion donor (not recorded which). It is not recorded whose cells these are; they may come from a transplant donor.

There are a few counts of this clonotype. The chain uses TRBV24-1 and TRBJ1-2, with D tentatively TRBD1 (6 bases). Germline V lookup: CDR1 KGHDR, CDR2 SFDVKD. Trimming removed 8 bases from V and 8 bases from J, with 8 bases in between. This CDR3 spans 10 amino acids. The CDR3 here is CATTGGGYTF. CDR3 coding DNA: TGTGCCACCACGGGGGGCGGCTACACCTTC.

The table lists this clonotype with a few counts. The gene calls are TRBV5-1 and TRBJ1-1, with 9 bases aligning to TRBD1. The germline V gene has CDR1 SGHRS and CDR2 YFSETQ. The V gene end was trimmed by 3 bases and the J gene end by 5 bases; junction bases not matched to a gene: 8. This CDR3 has 15 residues. As DNA, the CDR3 is TGCGCCAGCAGCTCCTCGGGACAGGGAGGGACTGAAGCTTTCTTT. It encodes CASSSSGQGGTEAFF.

This clonotype was seen at least ten times. This chain joins TRBV20-1 and TRBJ1-2, with 7 bases identical to TRBD1. Unmatched junction bases numbered 9, after V lost 4 bases and J lost 4 bases. The CDR3 runs 14 residues. The V gene's germline CDR1 is DFQATT and CDR2 SNEGSKA (reference sequence). DNA of the CDR3: TGCAGTGCTATCTACCGACAGGGTGGCTATGGCTACACCTTC. Residues: CSAIYRQGGYGYTF.

This clonotype was seen ten or more times. J is TRBJ1-5 and V is TRBV24-1; no definite D call. Trimming stripped 7 bases from V and 7 bases from J, with 16 bases between. Germline loops: CDR1 KGHDR, CDR2 SFDVKD. This CDR3 is built from 14 residues. The CDR3 spells CATSAGSEWQPQHF. As DNA, the CDR3 is TGTGCCACCAGCGCCGGGTCGGAATGGCAGCCCCAGCATTTT.

Many counts were recorded for this clonotype. V gene TRBV20-1 combines with J gene TRBJ2-4; 7 bases agree with TRBD1. The germline gives CDR1 DFQATT, CDR2 SNEGSKA (reference sequence). The CDR3 has 15 residues. V gave up 0 bases and J gave up 4 bases; unmatched junction bases: 6. DNA of the CDR3: TGCAGTGCTAGAGATCAGGGCAGGGGGAAAAACATTCAGTACTTC. As protein: CSARDQGRGKNIQYF.

This clonotype was picked up a small number of times. The chain links TRBV5-1 to TRBJ2-3; 15 bases align to TRBD2. Germline values: CDR1 SGHRS, CDR2 YFSETQ. The CDR3 runs 17 residues. J lost 11 bases, V lost 2 bases, and 12 bases had no gene match. The CDR3 DNA follows: TGCGCCAGCAGCTTCTACCGGACTAGCGGGGGGGCGGAAGAGCAGTATTTT. Its protein product is CASSFYRTSGGAEEQYF.

The chain combines TRBV9 with TRBJ2-3; D is ambiguous. The length of the CDR3 is 14 residues. Germline V lookup: CDR1 SGDLS, CDR2 YYNGEE. The V gene lost 3 bases and the J gene lost 6 bases, with 14 bases spanning the gap. CDR3 amino acids: CASSANPGSDTQYF. CDR3 DNA sequence: TGTGCCAGCAGCGCAAACCCAGGTTCGGATACGCAGTATTTT.

This chain connects TRBV12-3 or TRBV12-4 to TRBJ2-5; TRBD1 or TRBD2 may be the D gene (7 bases each). Between the trimmed V and J ends, which lost 6 bases and 5 bases, there was a span of 19 bases. The CDR3 runs 15 residues. CDR3 sequence (DNA): TGTGCCAGCAGCCGACGACAGGGAGGGGTGGAGACCCAGTACTTC. This gives the protein CASSRRQGGVETQYF.

In this sample, this clonotype turned up a few times. The genes are TRBV9 and TRBJ1-5, with D uncertain. V gave up 0 bases and J gave up 9 bases, with 13 bases separating them. CDR1 is SGDLS and CDR2 is YYNGEE in the germline V gene. The CDR3 has 14 amino acids. CDR3 sequence: CASSVEAGHRPQHF. The CDR3 DNA reads as TGTGCCAGCAGCGTAGAGGCAGGTCATAGGCCCCAGCATTTT.

The V call is TRBV20-1, the J call TRBJ1-1; 7 bases agree with TRBD1. CDR3 length: 15 residues. Trimming took 0 bases from V and 5 from J; bases not matched to a gene: 9. Germline CDR1 reads DFQATT; CDR2 reads SNEGSKA (reference sequence). The CDR3 DNA sequence: TGCAGTGCTAGAGATCGGAGGGGGCTAAAGACTGAAGCTTTCTTT. It codes for CSARDRRGLKTEAFF.